The sequence of this TCR beta chain was determined in a study of shared clonotypes between healthy human individuals. V was cut by 4 bases and J by 0 bases, with 7 bases left in between. The CDR3 has 13 residues. In germline, CDR1 is MNHEY, CDR2 SVGAGI. With regard to this clone: At the DNA level, this CDR3 is encoded by other sequences in the same sample as well.

CD8 cells classed as naive were CD45RO-negative and positively selected for CCR7, excluding terminally differentiated effector memory CD45RA+ cells. Clones were read by immunoSEQ multiplex PCR, and TCRdb kept only the in-frame ones, dropping some. The repertoire holds roughly 2.1 million clones, with roughly 91% as singletons. The receptor comes from a man aged 18 to 29 in good health. Some clones in this sample may be carry-over from other donors' samples. The sample comprised naive CD8+ T cells from PBMCs. This rearrangement joins TRBV6-5 to TRBJ2-7, with D tentatively TRBD2 (5 bases). As DNA, the CDR3 is TGTGCCAGCAGTTCGGGAACCTCCTACGAGCAGTACTTC. This encodes CASSSGTSYEQYF.